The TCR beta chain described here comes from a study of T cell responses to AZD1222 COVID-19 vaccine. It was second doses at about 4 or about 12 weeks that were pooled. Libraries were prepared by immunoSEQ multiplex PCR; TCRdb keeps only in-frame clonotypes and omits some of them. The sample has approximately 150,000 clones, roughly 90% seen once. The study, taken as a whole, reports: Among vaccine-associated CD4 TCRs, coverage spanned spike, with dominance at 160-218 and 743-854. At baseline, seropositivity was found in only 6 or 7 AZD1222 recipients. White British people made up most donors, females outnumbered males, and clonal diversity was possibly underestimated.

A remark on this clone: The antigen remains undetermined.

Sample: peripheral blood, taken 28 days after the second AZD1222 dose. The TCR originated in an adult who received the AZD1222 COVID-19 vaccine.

Here the CDR3 reads CAWRPAAQFNSPLHF. Here the CDR3 DNA reads TGTGCCTGGAGACCCGCGGCTCAGTTCAATTCACCCCTCCACTTT. J is TRBJ1-6 and V is TRBV30; D gene ambiguous. CDR1 and CDR2 from the germline V gene are GTSNPN and SVGIG (reference sequence). This CDR3 is 15 amino acids long. The germline V and J ends were trimmed by 3 bases and 7 bases, with 16 bases remaining between them.